This TCR beta chain was sequenced for a study of tumor-infiltrating lymphocytes in primary liver carcinoma. Study background: The study included patients who were men and women aged 30 to 69 years.

Deletions cut 6 bases from V and 9 bases from J, with 17 bases between. CDR3 length: 13 residues. The table lists this clonotype with many counts. Antigen specificity is unknown. General study findings and limits: Only about 7-24% of top clones showed up in all five tumor regions. Less overlap was seen in tumor-adjacent and tumor-blood pairs than in tumor region pairs.

Synthesis of TCR beta cDNA was carried out from about 0.55 ug total RNA with a constant-region primer. For TCR beta, libraries were produced by three nested multiplex PCR rounds using slightly modified ARM-PCR. PCR rounds one and two used TRBV1-TRBV30 forward primers with a C-beta reverse primer for roughly 9 cycles each. Each CDR3 protein is one row after TCRdb ran MiXCR on the multiplex PCR reads. The sample carries about 190,000 distinct CDR3 sequences, around four fifths recorded once. RNA and DNA were co-extracted from roughly 20-30 mg of unsorted bulk tissue. Primary liver carcinoma, confirmed by histopathology, was surgically resected.

The source of this sequence is a man aged 35-49 years with primary liver carcinoma and hepatitis B virus infection. The chain uses TRBV12-3 or TRBV12-4 and TRBJ1-1; D unclear. Sequences were obtained from tumor tissue from primary liver carcinoma. CDR3 in DNA: TGTGCCAGCAGACAGCTCGGCGGACTGAAAGCTTTCTTT. This codes for CASRQLGGLKAFF.